This TCR beta chain was documented in a study of blood T cell repertoires in COVID-19 (dated by TCRdb to the early 2020s). Study-wide context: Collaborator samples came from the United States, Italy and Spain and covered acute and convalescent phases of COVID-19. The material from the prospective study consisted of cDNA or gDNA derived from T cells, B-cell-depleted T cells, or PBMCs. Deeply sampled blood TCRbeta repertoires from subjects exposed to, actively infected with, or recovered from COVID-19 were included in the dataset. The repertoires were released in a freely available public database intended as a resource for research on the immune response to SARS-CoV-2. The samples were drawn from two sources: the first 160 participants of the ongoing ImmuneRACE study, and approximately 1,300 subjects contributed by 6 global collaborators. Sample metadata almost always included a de-identified subject ID, COVID-19 status, age in years and sex. Where HLA class I and class II types were available, the types were taken from metadata supplied by the sample provider, not from assay-based typing. The study at large found these results: Clinical and demographic metadata were provided uncurated, with the amount varying by source and participant.

Whole blood was collected in K2EDTA tubes by collaborating institutions according to the institutions' own protocols. For TCRbeta analysis, collaborator samples were shipped as frozen whole blood, as isolated PBMCs, or as DNA extracted from either sample type. TCRbeta CDR3 regions were amplified from genomic DNA by means of the immunoSEQ Assay, a bias-controlled multiplex PCR. Regarding the original processing steps: Nucleated cell counts per sample were estimated from amplification of reference gene primers within the assay. Sequence reads were collapsed and filtered to measure the absolute abundance of every unique TCRbeta CDR3 rearrangement. For each sample, productive Simpson clonality was calculated as the square root of Simpson's diversity index over productive rearrangements. TCRdb mirrors the immuneACCESS table, restricted to in-frame sequences. Some clones are absent from its copies; in checked studies, under half trace to an unresolved V gene, and the reason for the others is unknown. The V and J calls and clone size are taken from that table; D and trimming were inferred from the DNA. Across this sample there are fewer than 250,000 clones, with roughly nine tenths seen only once. The ten largest clonotypes hold more than 0.7% of the sample.

A remark on this clone: There is no known antigen for this receptor. No much larger clone is present one base from it, and per-base qualities are unavailable.

Germline trimming: 0 bases from V, 3 bases from J; junction bases outside gene matches: 2. CDR1 and CDR2, per the germline V gene, are SGHRS and YFSETQ. The CDR3 spans 15 residues, from the cysteine through the phenylalanine. The CDR3 DNA has 45 bases and is translated from base 1. Rearrangement joined TRBV5-1 to TRBJ1-3; TRBD1 matches 8 bases in the middle. The sequence came from a woman in her 70s with acute or convalescent COVID-19. The specimen sequenced was peripheral blood. The DNA is TGCGCCAGCAGCTTGGGTGACAGGGGTGGAAACACCATATATTTT. It encodes CASSLGDRGGNTIYF.